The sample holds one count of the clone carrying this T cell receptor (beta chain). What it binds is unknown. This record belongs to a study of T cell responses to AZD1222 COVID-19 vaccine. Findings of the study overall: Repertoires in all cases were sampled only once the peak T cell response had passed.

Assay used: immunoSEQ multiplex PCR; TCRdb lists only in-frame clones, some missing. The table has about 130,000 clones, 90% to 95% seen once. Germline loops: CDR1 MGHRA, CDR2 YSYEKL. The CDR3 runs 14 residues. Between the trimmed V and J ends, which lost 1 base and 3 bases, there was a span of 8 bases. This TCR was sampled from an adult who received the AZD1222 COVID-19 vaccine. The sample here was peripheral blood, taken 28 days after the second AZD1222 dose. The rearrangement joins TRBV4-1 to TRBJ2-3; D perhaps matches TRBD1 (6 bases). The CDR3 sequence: CASSQVQGTDTQYF. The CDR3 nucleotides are TGCGCCAGCAGCCAAGTACAGGGAACAGATACGCAGTATTTT.